This TCR beta chain appears in the sequencing data of a study of post-analysis software for immune sequencing data. Study-level results: Significantly lower normalized Chao1 diversity was seen in multiple sclerosis patients than in controls. Batch-matched samples strongly co-clustered by F measure. Comparison of patients with controls showed roughly five TRBV segments more frequent in patients, TRBV5-6, TRBV5-1 and TRBV20-1 among them.

This clonotype was seen only once. Its antigen is still unknown. The CDR3 runs 14 residues. The V gene's germline CDR1 is MDHEN and CDR2 SYDVKM. Trimming took 6 bases from V and 12 from J, leaving 23 bases between them. Researchers reported that TCR beta cDNA libraries carried unique molecular identifiers. One entry per CDR3 protein, called by TCRdb with MiXCR from the PCR reads. The sample lists 650,000 to 850,000 distinct CDR3 sequences; about 57% were seen once. The receptor's source is a girl aged 10 to 17 with multiple sclerosis. The V and J genes are TRBV28 and TRBJ2-5; TRBD1 might be the D (6 bases). Sequencing was carried out using blood. Here the CDR3 reads CASRTGSGPEREYF. CDR3 coding DNA: TGTGCCAGCAGGACAGGTTCGGGACCAGAGAGGGAGTACTTC.